This T cell receptor beta chain was captured in a study of CD8+CD57+ T cells in acquired aplastic anemia. As for the study in general: Recorded DNA amounts for sorted CD4+ and CD8+ cells had an average of 3.2 ug. Overall study results and limits: Shared by patients and controls, almost 30 CD8+ CDR3s were abundant in patients.

CDR3 and TCR beta VDJ profiling relied on a genomic DNA template. TCRdb reanalysed the reads using MiXCR and keeps one entry per CDR3 protein. The sample shows some 220,000 distinct CDR3 sequences, roughly 35% of them seen only once. This CDR3 has 12 amino acids. Germline V gene data show CDR1 as SGHVS and CDR2 as FQNEAQ. Trimming took off 0 bases at V and 6 bases at J, with 3 bases between the two ends. This clonotype was observed a handful of times. The antigen remains unidentified. The TCR comes from a human donor in good health, serving as a control. The source material was sorted CD4+, CD8+, or CD8+CD57+ T cells (not recorded which) from PBMCs. V gene TRBV7-8 combines with J gene TRBJ1-5; D is uncertain. In DNA, the CDR3 is TGTGCCAGCAGCTTAGCTGGTCAGCCCCAGCATTTT. Translation gives CASSLAGQPQHF.